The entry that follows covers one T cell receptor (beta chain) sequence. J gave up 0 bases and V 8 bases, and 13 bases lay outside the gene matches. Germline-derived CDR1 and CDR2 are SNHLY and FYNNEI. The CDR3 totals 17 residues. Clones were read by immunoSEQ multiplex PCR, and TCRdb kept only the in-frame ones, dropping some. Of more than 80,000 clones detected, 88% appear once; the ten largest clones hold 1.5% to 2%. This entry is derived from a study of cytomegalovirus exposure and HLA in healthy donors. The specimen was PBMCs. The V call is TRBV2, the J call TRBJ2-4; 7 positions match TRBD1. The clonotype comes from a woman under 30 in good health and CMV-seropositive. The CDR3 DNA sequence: TGTGCCAGCTCAAAACGGACAGGAACCATAGCCAAAAACATTCAGTACTTC. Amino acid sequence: CASSKRTGTIAKNIQYF.